This TCR beta chain was found in a study of T cell responses to AZD1222 COVID-19 vaccine. Remarks on this clone: Its target is not known.

The CDR3 is 14 residues long. V lost 3 bases and J lost 8, with 16 bases in between. Germline V gene lookup returns CDR1 SEHNR and CDR2 FQNEAQ (reference sequence). Study results and caveats: Vaccine-associated CD4 TCRs spanned spike, dominant at 160-218 and 743-854. Nearly half of unique spike-specific TCRs reportedly avoided B.1.351 and B.1.1.7 mutated regions.

Only in-frame clones appear in the TCRdb table, and some are missing; sequencing was by immunoSEQ multiplex PCR. The sample has 92,000 or so clones, roughly 90% seen once. The chain combines TRBV7-9 with TRBJ1-2, with a weak D call TRBD1 (6 bases). The receptor was isolated from an adult who received the AZD1222 COVID-19 vaccine. The input for sequencing was peripheral blood, taken 28 days after the second AZD1222 dose. CDR3 loop: CASSLVQGARGYTF. DNA of the CDR3: TGTGCCAGCAGCTTGGTACAGGGCGCAAGGGGCTACACCTTC.